Each of the 7 T cell receptor beta chains below was sequenced from the same sample in a study of CD8+ T cells in alopecia areata. As to treatment: oral pan-JAK inhibitor, 5-10 mg twice daily. Sequencing relied on a cDNA template that was reverse transcribed from extracted RNA. TCRdb's copy holds only in-frame clones and misses some; the assay was immunoSEQ multiplex PCR. The sample includes more than 200,000 clones, approximately 70% of them seen just once. The sequences come from CD4+ T cells sorted from blood, collected around week 44, from a patient treated with tofacitinib. The receptor set was obtained from a human donor with alopecia areata.

The chain couples TRBV5-1 to TRBJ1-5; D is ambiguous. CDR1 SGHRS and CDR2 YFSETQ come from the germline V gene. Trimming pared 4 bases from V and 2 bases from J, leaving 13 bases between. CDR3 length: 15 amino acids. This chain's CDR3 is CASSPYSGGNQPQHF. For the CDR3, the DNA is TGCGCCAGCAGCCCTTATTCGGGTGGCAATCAGCCCCAGCATTTT.

The V gene is TRBV30, the J gene TRBJ1-4; 9 bases match TRBD1. The CDR3 has 12 amino acids. V was pared by 3 bases and J by 7 bases, with 0 bases of the junction left unmatched. The germline gives CDR1 GTSNPN, CDR2 SVGIG (reference sequence). The CDR3 nucleotides are TGTGCCTGGAGGGGACAGGGTGAAAAACTGTTTTTT. Protein: CAWRGQGEKLFF.

This clone was counted a few times. The rearrangement uses TRBV29-1 and TRBJ1-2; weak D call: TRBD1 (5 bases). The CDR3 has 13 amino acids. V gave up 2 bases and J gave up 10 bases, with 17 bases separating them. Germline CDR1 and CDR2: SQVTM and ANQGSEA. This CDR3 reads CSVEIPNKGSYTF. The DNA for the CDR3 is TGCAGCGTTGAAATCCCCAATAAGGGGTCCTACACCTTC.

V is TRBV4-1 and J is TRBJ1-2, with no clear D. The CDR3 runs to 16 residues. Trimming removed 2 bases at V and 5 bases at J, with 18 bases between. CDR1 and CDR2 (germline): MGHRA, YSYEKL. For the CDR3, the DNA is TGCGCCAGCAGCCAACTCCCCGACACACGGGTATATGGCTACACCTTC. Translated, it gives CASSQLPDTRVYGYTF.

This clone was seen a few times. The genes are TRBV6-1 and TRBJ2-3, with D possibly TRBD1 on 6 matching bases. Germline V gene sequence: CDR1 MNHNS, CDR2 SASEGT. The V and J ends lost 7 bases and 4 bases respectively, with 15 bases between them. The CDR3 sequence is 14 residues long. CDR3 nucleotide sequence: TGTGCCAGCACCTGGGGGCCCAATCCAGATACGCAGTATTTT. It translates to CASTWGPNPDTQYF.

V is TRBV7-2 and J is TRBJ2-2; the D gene is possibly TRBD1 (6 bases). The V gene lost 5 bases and the J gene lost 3 bases, with 10 bases spanning the gap. The CDR3 spans 14 residues. CDR1 is SGHTA and CDR2 is FQGNSA in the germline V gene. The CDR3 bases are TGTGCCAGCAGCGCTACAGGGTACACCGGGGAGCTGTTTTTT. This sequence encodes CASSATGYTGELFF.

The J gene is TRBJ2-1, the V gene TRBV2, with D possibly being TRBD2 (7 bases). The CDR3 extends over 13 amino acids. The V end was cut by 8 bases, the J end by 9 bases, with 17 bases between. Germline assignment: CDR1 SNHLY and CDR2 FYNNEI. The DNA for the CDR3 is TGTGCCAGCTCCCCCCAGGGGAGGGGTGAGCAGTTCTTC. Its translation: CASSPQGRGEQFF.